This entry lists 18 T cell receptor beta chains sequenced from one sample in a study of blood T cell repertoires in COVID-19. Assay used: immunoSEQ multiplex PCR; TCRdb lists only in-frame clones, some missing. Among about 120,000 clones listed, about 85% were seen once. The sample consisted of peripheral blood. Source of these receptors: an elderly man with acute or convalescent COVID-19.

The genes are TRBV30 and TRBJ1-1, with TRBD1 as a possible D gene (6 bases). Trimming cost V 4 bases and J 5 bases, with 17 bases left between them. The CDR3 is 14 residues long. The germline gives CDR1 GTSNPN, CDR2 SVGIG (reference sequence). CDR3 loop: CAWNLQGTNTEAFF. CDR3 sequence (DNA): TGTGCCTGGAACCTGCAGGGGACGAATACTGAAGCTTTCTTT.

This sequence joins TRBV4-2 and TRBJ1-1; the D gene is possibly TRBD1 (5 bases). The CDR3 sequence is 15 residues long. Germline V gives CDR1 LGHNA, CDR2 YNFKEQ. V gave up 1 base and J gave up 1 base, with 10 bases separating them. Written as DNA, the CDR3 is TGTGCCAGCAGCCAAGGGCCGGGGGAGAACACTGAAGCTTTCTTT. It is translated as CASSQGPGENTEAFF.

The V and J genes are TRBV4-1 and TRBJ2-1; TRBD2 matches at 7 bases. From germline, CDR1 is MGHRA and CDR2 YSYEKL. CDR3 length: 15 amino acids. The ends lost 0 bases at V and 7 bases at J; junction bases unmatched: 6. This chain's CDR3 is CASSQDAGTKNEQFF. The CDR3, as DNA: TGCGCCAGCAGCCAAGACGCCGGGACTAAAAATGAGCAGTTCTTC.

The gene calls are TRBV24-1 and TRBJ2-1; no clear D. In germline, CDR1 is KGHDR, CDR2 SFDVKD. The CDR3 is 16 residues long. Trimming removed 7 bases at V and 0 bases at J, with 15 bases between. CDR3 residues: CATRYLYYSSYNEQFF. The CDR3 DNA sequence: TGTGCCACCAGGTATCTATATTACAGCTCCTACAATGAGCAGTTCTTC.

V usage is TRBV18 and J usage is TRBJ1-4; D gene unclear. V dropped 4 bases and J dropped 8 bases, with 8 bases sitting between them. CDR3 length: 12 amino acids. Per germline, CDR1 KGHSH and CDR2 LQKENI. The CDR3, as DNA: TGTGCCAGCTCACAGGGCGGGGAAAAACTGTTTTTT. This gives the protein CASSQGGEKLFF. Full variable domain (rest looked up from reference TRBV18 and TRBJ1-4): NAGVMQNPRHLVRRRGQEARLRCSPMKGHSHVYWYRQLPEEGLKFMVYLQKENIIDESGMPKERFSAEFPKEGPSILRIQQVVRGDSAAYFCASSQGGEKLFFGSGTQLSVL.

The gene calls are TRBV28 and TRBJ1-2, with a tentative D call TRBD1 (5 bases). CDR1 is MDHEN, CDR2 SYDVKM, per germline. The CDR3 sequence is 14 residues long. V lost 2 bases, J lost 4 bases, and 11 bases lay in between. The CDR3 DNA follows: TGTGCCAGCAGTTTAAACGGGGGAACCTATGGCTACACCTTC. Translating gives CASSLNGGTYGYTF.

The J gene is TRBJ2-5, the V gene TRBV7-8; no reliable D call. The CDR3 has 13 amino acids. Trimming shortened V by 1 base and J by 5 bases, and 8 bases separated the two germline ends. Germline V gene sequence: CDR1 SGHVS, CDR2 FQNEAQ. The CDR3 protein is CASSLGGSETQYF. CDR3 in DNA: TGTGCCAGCAGCTTAGGTGGCTCCGAGACCCAGTACTTC.

The CDR3 bases are TGTGCCAGCAGCTGGGACAGGGATGGCTACAATGAGCAGTTCTTC. This encodes CASSWDRDGYNEQFF. The rearrangement links TRBV7-2 to TRBJ2-1; 9 positions agree with TRBD1. Germline trimming cut 4 bases from V and 3 bases from J; bases unmatched to any gene: 4. Germline CDR1 is SGHTA and CDR2 is FQGNSA. This CDR3 comprises 15 residues. Using reference TRBV7-2 and TRBJ2-1 for the parts outside the CDR3, the full variable domain is GAGVSQSPSNKVTEKGKDVELRCDPISGHTALYWYRQSLGQGLEFLIYFQGNSAPDKSGLPSDRFSAERTGGSVSTLTIQRTQQEDSAVYLCASSWDRDGYNEQFFGPGTRLTVL.

CDR3 in DNA: TGTGCCAGCAGCGTAGACCGGGGCGAGCAGTACTTC. This encodes CASSVDRGEQYF. V usage is TRBV9 and J usage is TRBJ2-7, with D possibly TRBD2 on 5 matching bases. Germline CDR1 and CDR2: SGDLS and YYNGEE. The CDR3 contains 12 residues. With 0 bases removed from V and 6 bases from J, the gap between germline ends came to 7 bases.

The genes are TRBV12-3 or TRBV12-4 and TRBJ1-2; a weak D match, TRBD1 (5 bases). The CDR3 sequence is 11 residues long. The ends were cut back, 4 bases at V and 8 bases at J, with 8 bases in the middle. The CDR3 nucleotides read TGTGCCAGCAGTTCCGGGGGGGGCTACACCTTC. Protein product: CASSSGGGYTF.

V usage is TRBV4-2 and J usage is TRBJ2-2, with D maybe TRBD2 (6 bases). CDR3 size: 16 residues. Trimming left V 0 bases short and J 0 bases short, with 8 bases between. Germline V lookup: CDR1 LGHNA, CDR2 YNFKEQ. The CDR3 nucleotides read TGTGCCAGCAGCCAAGAGCGGGGTCCGAACACCGGGGAGCTGTTTTTT. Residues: CASSQERGPNTGELFF.

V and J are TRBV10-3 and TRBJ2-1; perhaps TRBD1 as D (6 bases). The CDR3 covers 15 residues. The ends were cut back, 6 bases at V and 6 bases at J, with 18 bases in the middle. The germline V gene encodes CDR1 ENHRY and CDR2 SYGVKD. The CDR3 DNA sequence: TGTGCCATCAGACCCGATCCGGGACACCTCAATGAGCAGTTCTTC. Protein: CAIRPDPGHLNEQFF.

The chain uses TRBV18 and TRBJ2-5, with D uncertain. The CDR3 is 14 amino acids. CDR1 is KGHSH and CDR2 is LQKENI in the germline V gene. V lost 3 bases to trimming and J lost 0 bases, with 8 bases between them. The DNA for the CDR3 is TGTGCCAGCTCACCCTCCGTTTACCAAGAGACCCAGTACTTC. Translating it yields CASSPSVYQETQYF.

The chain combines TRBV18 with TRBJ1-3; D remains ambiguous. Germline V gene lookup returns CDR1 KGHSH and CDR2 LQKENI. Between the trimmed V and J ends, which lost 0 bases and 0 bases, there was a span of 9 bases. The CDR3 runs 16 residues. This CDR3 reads CASSPPGLASGNTIYF. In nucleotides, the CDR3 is TGTGCCAGCTCACCACCGGGCCTGGCCTCTGGAAACACCATATATTTT.

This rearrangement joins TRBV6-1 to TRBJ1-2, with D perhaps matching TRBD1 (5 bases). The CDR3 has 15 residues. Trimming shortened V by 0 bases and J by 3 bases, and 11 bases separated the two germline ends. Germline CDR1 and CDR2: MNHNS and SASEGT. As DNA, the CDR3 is TGTGCCAGCAGTGAAGCGCTTGACAGTTACTATGGCTACACCTTC. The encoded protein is CASSEALDSYYGYTF.

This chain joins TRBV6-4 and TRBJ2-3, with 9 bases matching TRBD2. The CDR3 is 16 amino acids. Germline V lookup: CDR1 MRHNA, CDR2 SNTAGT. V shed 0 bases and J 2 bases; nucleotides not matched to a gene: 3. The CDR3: CASSDSAGGPTDTQYF. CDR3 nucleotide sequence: TGTGCCAGCAGTGACTCGGCGGGAGGGCCCACAGATACGCAGTATTTT.

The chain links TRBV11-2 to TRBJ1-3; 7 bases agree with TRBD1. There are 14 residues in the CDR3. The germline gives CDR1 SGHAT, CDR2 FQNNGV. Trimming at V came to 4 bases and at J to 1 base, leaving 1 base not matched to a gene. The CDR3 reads CASSSTGSGNTIYF. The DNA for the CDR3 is TGTGCCAGCAGCTCGACAGGGTCTGGAAACACCATATATTTT.

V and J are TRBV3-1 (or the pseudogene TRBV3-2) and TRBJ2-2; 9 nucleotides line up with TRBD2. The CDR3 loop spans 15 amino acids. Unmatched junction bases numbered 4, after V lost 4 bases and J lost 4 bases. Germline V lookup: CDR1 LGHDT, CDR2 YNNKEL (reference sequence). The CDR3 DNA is TGTGCCAGCAGCCGACTGCGGGAGGGCACCGGGGAGCTGTTTTTT. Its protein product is CASSRLREGTGELFF.